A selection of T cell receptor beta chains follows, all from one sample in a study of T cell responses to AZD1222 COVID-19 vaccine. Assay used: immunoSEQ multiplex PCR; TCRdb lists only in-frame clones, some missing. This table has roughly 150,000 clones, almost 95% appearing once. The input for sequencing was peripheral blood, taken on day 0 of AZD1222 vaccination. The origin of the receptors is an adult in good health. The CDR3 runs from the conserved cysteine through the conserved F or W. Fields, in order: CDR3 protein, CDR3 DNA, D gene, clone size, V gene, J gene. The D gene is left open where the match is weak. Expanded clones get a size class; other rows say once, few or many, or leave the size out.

CDR3: CATGTPTNTGELFF
DNA: TGTGCCACTGGGACTCCCACTAACACCGGGGAGCTGTTTTTT
D: .
size: .
V: TRBV19
J: TRBJ2-2

CDR3: CASRLHRVSNQPQHF
DNA: TGTGCCAGCAGACTCCACAGGGTTAGCAATCAGCCCCAGCATTTT
D: .
size: .
V: TRBV27
J: TRBJ1-5

CDR3: CASSNSVNIGEQYF
DNA: TGTGCCAGCAGCAATTCCGTTAACATTGGCGAGCAGTACTTC
D: .
size: .
V: TRBV6-5
J: TRBJ2-7

CDR3: CASRIRTDNNEQFF
DNA: TGTGCCAGCAGAATTCGGACAGACAACAATGAGCAGTTCTTC
D: .
size: once
V: TRBV11-2
J: TRBJ2-1

CDR3: CASSLDKTSGSQETQYF
DNA: TGTGCCAGCAGTTTAGATAAGACTAGCGGGTCGCAAGAGACCCAGTACTTC
D: TRBD2
size: .
V: TRBV27
J: TRBJ2-5

CDR3: CASSIGTSGYEQYF
DNA: TGTGCCAGCAGTATCGGGACTAGCGGGTACGAGCAGTACTTC
D: TRBD2
size: few
V: TRBV25-1
J: TRBJ2-7

CDR3: CASSQERDWNQPQHF
DNA: TGCGCCAGCAGCCAAGAAAGGGATTGGAATCAGCCCCAGCATTTT
D: .
size: once
V: TRBV4-3
J: TRBJ1-5

CDR3: CASSLAGGPQPQHF
DNA: TGTGCCAGCAGCTTAGCGGGGGGCCCTCAGCCCCAGCATTTT
D: .
size: .
V: TRBV7-9
J: TRBJ1-5

CDR3: CAWSRPGQNYEQYF
DNA: TGTGCCTGGAGTCGACCGGGACAGAACTACGAGCAGTACTTC
D: TRBD1
size: .
V: TRBV30
J: TRBJ2-7

CDR3: CASSVAGTSYNEQFF
DNA: TGTGCCAGCAGCGTCGCGGGCACCTCCTACAATGAGCAGTTCTTC
D: .
size: .
V: TRBV9
J: TRBJ2-1

CDR3: CASSLFRGHAGELFF
DNA: TGTGCCAGCAGTTTATTTCGGGGGCACGCCGGGGAGCTGTTTTTT
D: .
size: .
V: TRBV27
J: TRBJ2-2

CDR3: CASSLTLQPQHF
DNA: TGTGCCAGCAGCTTAACCTTACAGCCCCAGCATTTT
D: .
size: .
V: TRBV7-9
J: TRBJ1-5

CDR3: CASRQGASDTQYF
DNA: TGTGCCAGCAGACAGGGGGCGTCGGATACGCAGTATTTT
D: TRBD1
size: .
V: TRBV6-6
J: TRBJ2-3

CDR3: CASSSTPDRGFDGYTF
DNA: TGTGCCAGCAGCTCTACACCAGACAGGGGGTTCGATGGCTACACCTTC
D: TRBD1
size: .
V: TRBV5-6
J: TRBJ1-2